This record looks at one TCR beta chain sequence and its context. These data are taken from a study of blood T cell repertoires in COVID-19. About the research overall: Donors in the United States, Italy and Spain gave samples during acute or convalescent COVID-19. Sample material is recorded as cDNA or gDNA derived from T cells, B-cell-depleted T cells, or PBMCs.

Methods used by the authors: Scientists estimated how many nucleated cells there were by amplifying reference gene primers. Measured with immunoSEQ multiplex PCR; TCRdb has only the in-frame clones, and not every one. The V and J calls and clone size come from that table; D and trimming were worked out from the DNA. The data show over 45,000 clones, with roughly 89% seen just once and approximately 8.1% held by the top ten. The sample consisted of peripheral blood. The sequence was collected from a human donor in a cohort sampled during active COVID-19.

CDR3: CASSLESNSPLHF. CDR3 DNA sequence: TGTGCCAGCAGCTTGGAGTCGAATTCACCCCTCCACTTT. This chain uses TRBV7-9 with TRBJ1-6; no definite D call. V was clipped by 3 bases and J by 7 bases, with 7 bases between them. Germline V lookup: CDR1 SEHNR, CDR2 FQNEAQ (reference sequence). This CDR3 region has 13 residues.